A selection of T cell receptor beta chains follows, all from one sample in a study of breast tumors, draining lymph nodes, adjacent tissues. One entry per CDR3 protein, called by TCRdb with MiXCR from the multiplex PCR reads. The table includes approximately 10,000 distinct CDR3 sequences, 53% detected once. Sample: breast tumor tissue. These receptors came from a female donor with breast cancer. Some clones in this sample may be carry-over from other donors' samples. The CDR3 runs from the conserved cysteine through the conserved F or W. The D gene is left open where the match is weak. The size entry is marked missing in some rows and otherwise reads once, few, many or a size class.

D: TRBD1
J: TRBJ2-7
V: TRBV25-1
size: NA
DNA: TGTGCCATCTCCCTAGGGACAGGGGACCCCTACGAGCAGTACTTC
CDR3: CAISLGTGDPYEQYF

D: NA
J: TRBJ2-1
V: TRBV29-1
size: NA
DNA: TGCAGCGTATACAGTCATCGCTCCTACAATGAGCAGTTCTTC
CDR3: CSVYSHRSYNEQFF

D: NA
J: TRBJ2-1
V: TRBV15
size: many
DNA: TGTGCCACCAGCACGAGCCAGACAGGTCCGTCCTACAATGAGCAGTTCTTC
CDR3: CATSTSQTGPSYNEQFF

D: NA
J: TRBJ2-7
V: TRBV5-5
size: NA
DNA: TGTGCCAGCAGCTTGGGACTAACCTACGAGCAGTACTTC
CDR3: CASSLGLTYEQYF

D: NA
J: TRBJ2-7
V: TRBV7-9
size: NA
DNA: TGTGCCAGCAGCTTATCGGGGGTCAAGGGCCAGGAGCAGTACTTC
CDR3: CASSLSGVKGQEQYF

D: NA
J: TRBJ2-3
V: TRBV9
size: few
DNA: TGTGCCAGCAGCGTAGAGGACAGTGCAGATACGCAGTATTTT
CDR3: CASSVEDSADTQYF

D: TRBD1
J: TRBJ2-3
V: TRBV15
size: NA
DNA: TGTGCCACCAGCGGAATCTTACAGGGGAGCACAGATACGCAGTATTTT
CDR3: CATSGILQGSTDTQYF

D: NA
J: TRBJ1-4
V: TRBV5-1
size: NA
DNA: TGCGCCAGCAGCTTGGGGGACGGTGAAAACCTGTTTTTT
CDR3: CASSLGDGENLFF

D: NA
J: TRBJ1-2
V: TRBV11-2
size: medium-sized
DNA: TGTGCCAGCAGCTTAGAATTCTATGGCTACACCTTC
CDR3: CASSLEFYGYTF

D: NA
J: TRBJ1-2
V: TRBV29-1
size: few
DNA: TGCAGCGTTGAAAGGACTATAAACCCTAACTATGGCTACACCTTC
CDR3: CSVERTINPNYGYTF

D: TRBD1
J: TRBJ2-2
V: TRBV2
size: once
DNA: TGTGCCAGCAGTGGTTCTGAGGGGGCTACGAACACCGGGGAGCTGTTTTTT
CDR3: CASSGSEGATNTGELFF

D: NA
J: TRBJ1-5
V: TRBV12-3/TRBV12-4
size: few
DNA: TGTGCCAGCAGTTTAGCGTTCGGACAGATAAATCAGCCCCAGCATTTT
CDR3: CASSLAFGQINQPQHF

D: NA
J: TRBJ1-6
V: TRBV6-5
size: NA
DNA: TGTGCCAGCAGTCACGGAGGGGCGTGGTCACCCCTCCACTTT
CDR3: CASSHGGAWSPLHF

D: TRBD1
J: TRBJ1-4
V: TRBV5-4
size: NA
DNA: TGTGCCAGCAGCACCAACAGGGGGCTTAATGAAAAACTGTTTTTT
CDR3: CASSTNRGLNEKLFF

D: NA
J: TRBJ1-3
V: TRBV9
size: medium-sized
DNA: TGTGCCAGCAGCGGAAGGACAGCTGGAAACACCATATATTTT
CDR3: CASSGRTAGNTIYF